These 20 T cell receptor beta chains share one sample of origin, sequenced in a study of Ad26.COV2.S vaccination and SARS-CoV-2 variants. The treatment was: roughly 20 received Ad26.COV2.S at low or high dose, single or two shots; about 5 received placebo; per-sample allocation not given. Repertoires come from day 63 after the first vaccine or placebo injection. Profiled with immunoSEQ multiplex PCR; TCRdb holds only in-frame clones, not every one. The top ten hold 4.3% of the sample, which has 350,000 to 500,000 clones, 80% to 95% seen once. Specimen: peripheral blood, collected in a trial of Ad26.COV2.S vaccine versus placebo. These receptors all stem from a person aged 18 to 65 who received the Ad26.COV2.S COVID-19 vaccine or a placebo.

J is TRBJ2-7 and V is TRBV30, with 9 bases matching TRBD2. Looked up from germline, CDR1 is GTSNPN and CDR2 is SVGIG (reference sequence). V dropped 3 bases and J dropped 2; count of bases not matched to a gene: 11. The CDR3 loop spans 16 amino acids. Here the CDR3 reads CAWSLYGLAGTYEQYF. The CDR3 nucleotides are TGTGCCTGGAGCCTTTACGGGCTAGCGGGGACCTACGAGCAGTACTTC. Using reference TRBV30 and TRBJ2-7 for the parts outside the CDR3, the full variable domain is SQTIHQWPATLVQPVGSPLSLECTVEGTSNPNLYWYRQAAGRGLQLLFYSVGIGQISSEVPQNLSASRPQDRQFILSSKKLLLSDSGFYLCAWSLYGLAGTYEQYFGPGTRLTVT.

The chain joins TRBV6-5 to TRBJ1-1; D may be TRBD1 (5 bases). CDR3 length: 12 residues. CDR1 and CDR2 from the germline V gene are MNHEY and SVGAGI. Trimming took off 8 bases at V and 11 bases at J, with 18 bases between the two ends. CDR3 region: CASCIRRGLAFF. The CDR3 DNA reads as TGTGCCAGCTGCATACGACGGGGGTTGGCTTTCTTT.

The V call is TRBV6-1, the J call TRBJ2-1; 13 bases align to TRBD2. The CDR3 covers 18 residues. Trimming at V came to 4 bases and at J to 0 bases, leaving 6 bases not matched to a gene. Germline CDR1 MNHNS, CDR2 SASEGT. In nucleotides, the CDR3 is TGTGCCAGCAGTGGGCGGGGGACTAGCGGGAACTCCTACAATGAGCAGTTCTTC. This sequence encodes CASSGRGTSGNSYNEQFF.

J is TRBJ1-2 and V is TRBV12-3 or TRBV12-4; maybe TRBD1 (6 bases). CDR3 length: 13 amino acids. Deletions cut 5 bases from V and 4 bases from J, with 11 bases between. CDR3 DNA sequence: TGTGCCAGCAGTCCCACAGGGAGCTATGGCTACACCTTC. As protein: CASSPTGSYGYTF.

This chain connects TRBV3-1 (or the pseudogene TRBV3-2) to TRBJ2-7, with D uncertain. The V gene lost 0 bases and the J gene lost 6 bases, with 12 bases spanning the gap. The CDR3 has 14 residues. Germline CDR1 is LGHDT and CDR2 is YNNKEL (reference sequence). The CDR3 is CASSQDPFSSEQYF. CDR3 DNA sequence: TGTGCCAGCAGCCAAGATCCCTTTAGTAGCGAGCAGTACTTC.

The chain has TRBV21-1 and TRBJ1-4; the table's D call, TRBD1, was not checked against the DNA. TRBV21-1 is shown as a pseudogene. This CDR3 comprises 12 residues. The CDR3: CASSKVGEKLFF. CDR3 nucleotides: TGTGCCAGCAGCAAAGTGGGCGAAAAACTGTTTTTT.

The V and J genes are TRBV28 and TRBJ1-2; no reliable D call. The CDR3 runs to 12 residues. Germline V gives CDR1 MDHEN, CDR2 SYDVKM. Trimming removed 7 bases from V and 0 bases from J, with 6 bases in between. CDR3 sequence: CASITTNYGYTF. The CDR3 nucleotides read TGTGCCAGCATCACAACTAACTATGGCTACACCTTC.

The J gene is TRBJ1-5, the V gene TRBV19; D unclear. The CDR3 length is 13 residues. Deletions cut 3 bases from V and 6 bases from J, with 9 bases between. The germline gives CDR1 LNHDA, CDR2 SQIVND (reference sequence). Written as DNA, the CDR3 is TGTGCCAGTAGTATGTGGCAGAGTCAGCCCCAGCATTTT. Encoded protein: CASSMWQSQPQHF.

The chain couples TRBV6-4 to TRBJ1-4; TRBD1 is a possible D gene (5 bases). The V gene's germline CDR1 is MRHNA and CDR2 SNTAGT. The CDR3 is 15 residues long. Trimming shortened V by 4 bases and J by 6 bases, and 15 bases separated the two germline ends. As DNA, the CDR3 is TGTGCCAGCAGTGTGACTTCGGGGCCAGATGAAAAACTGTTTTTT. Its protein product is CASSVTSGPDEKLFF.

The CDR3 loop reads CASSLFFSDSVSGNTIYF. CDR3 sequence (DNA): TGTGCCAGCAGCCTTTTCTTTAGCGACAGCGTCTCTGGAAACACCATATATTTT. The chain carries TRBV11-2 and TRBJ1-3, with D maybe TRBD1 (5 bases). Germline CDR1 is SGHAT and CDR2 is FQNNGV. The CDR3 is 18 amino acids. V dropped 5 bases and J dropped 0 bases, with 20 bases sitting between them. The whole variable domain, filled in from reference TRBV11-2 and TRBJ1-3, reads EAGVAQSPRYKIIEKRQSVAFWCNPISGHATLYWYQQILGQGPKLLIQFQNNGVVDDSQLPKDRFSAERLKGVDSTLKIQPAKLEDSAVYLCASSLFFSDSVSGNTIYFGEGSWLTVV.

The rearrangement uses TRBV6-1 and TRBJ2-7, with D perhaps matching TRBD2 (5 bases). The V gene's germline CDR1 is MNHNS and CDR2 SASEGT. This CDR3 spans 14 amino acids. Trimming removed 2 bases at V and 1 base at J, with 9 bases between. This CDR3 reads CASSELGGSYEQYF. CDR3 nucleotides: TGTGCCAGCAGTGAATTAGGCGGGTCCTACGAGCAGTACTTC.

This chain uses TRBV18 with TRBJ2-1, with TRBD1 as a possible D gene (5 bases). The V gene lost 4 bases and the J gene lost 4 bases, with 11 bases spanning the gap. This CDR3 spans 14 amino acids. Germline V CDR1 and CDR2: KGHSH, LQKENI. The CDR3 nucleotides read TGTGCCAGCTCACGGACGACAGCTTACAATGAGCAGTTCTTC. Translation gives CASSRTTAYNEQFF.

The chain uses TRBV7-2 and TRBJ2-3; 7 bases map to TRBD2. After removal of 2 bases from V and 2 bases from J, the junction contained 16 bases not matched to a gene. The germline V gene encodes CDR1 SGHTA and CDR2 FQGNSA. The CDR3 is 19 residues long. DNA of the CDR3: TGTGCCAGCAGCTTAAGGGCCCCTCTTCTAGCGGAGGTCACAGATACGCAGTATTTT. This encodes CASSLRAPLLAEVTDTQYF.

The genes are TRBV27 and TRBJ1-2; TRBD1 is a possible D gene (6 bases). The CDR3 extends over 13 amino acids. Germline CDR1 MNHEY, CDR2 SMNVEV (reference sequence). V lost 5 bases and J 3 bases, leaving 10 bases between the germline ends. CDR3 sequence (DNA): TGTGCCAGCAGTATCAGGGGTGACTATGGCTACACCTTC. It is translated as CASSIRGDYGYTF.

The rearrangement joins TRBV5-1 to TRBJ2-7; 9 nucleotides line up with TRBD1. From germline, CDR1 is SGHRS and CDR2 YFSETQ. The CDR3 length is 15 residues. The V and J ends lost 4 bases and 3 bases, in that order; junction bases with no gene match: 8. The CDR3 DNA reads as TGCGCCAGCAGCCCCGTGGACAGGGGATACTACGAGCAGTACTTC. Its protein product is CASSPVDRGYYEQYF.

The chain recombines TRBV11-2 with TRBJ2-7; the match to TRBD1 covers 7 bases. There are 16 residues in the CDR3. Germline V gene sequence: CDR1 SGHAT, CDR2 FQNNGV. Trimming removed 4 bases from V and 0 bases from J; junction bases left unmatched: 9. Here the CDR3 reads CASSSLRTGSSYEQYF. DNA of the CDR3: TGTGCCAGCAGCTCCCTTCGGACAGGAAGCTCCTACGAGCAGTACTTC.

This clone has a handful of counts. The chain employs TRBV4-3 and TRBJ2-1; D is tentatively TRBD1 or TRBD2 (5 bases each). CDR3 length: 16 amino acids. With 4 bases removed from V and 10 bases from J, the gap between germline ends came to 23 bases. CDR1 LGHNA and CDR2 YSLEER come from the germline V gene. CDR3: CASSPTVIGAPGEQFF. The CDR3 DNA reads as TGCGCCAGCAGCCCAACCGTAATAGGGGCGCCGGGGGAGCAGTTCTTC.

The rearrangement links TRBV9 to TRBJ1-2; 9 nucleotides align to TRBD1. The trim removed 4 bases at V and 3 bases at J, leaving 7 bases unmatched. From germline, CDR1 is SGDLS and CDR2 YYNGEE. The CDR3 sequence is 15 residues long. CDR3 in DNA: TGTGCCAGCAGCCCCGGGGACAGGGTTTACTATGGCTACACCTTC. Amino acid sequence: CASSPGDRVYYGYTF.

In this sample, this clone turned up a few times. The V gene is TRBV27, the J gene TRBJ2-2; the D gene is possibly TRBD2 (6 bases). This CDR3 region has 17 residues. The V gene's germline CDR1 is MNHEY and CDR2 SMNVEV (reference sequence). Trimming stripped 5 bases from V and 2 bases from J, with 18 bases between. The CDR3 bases are TGTGCCAGCAGTGCGGGACTTGAGACTAGAAACACCGGGGAGCTGTTTTTT. This sequence encodes CASSAGLETRNTGELFF.

This rearrangement joins TRBV10-3 to TRBJ2-3; the match to TRBD2 covers 7 bases. This CDR3 is built from 15 residues. The V segment lost 0 bases and the J segment 4 bases; nucleotides outside the gene matches: 4. CDR1 and CDR2 from the germline V gene are ENHRY and SYGVKD. The CDR3 nucleotides read TGTGCCATCAGTGAGTCGGGGGGGTCGGCAGATACGCAGTATTTT. Protein product: CAISESGGSADTQYF.